These 3 T cell receptor beta chains originate from one sample sequenced in a study of human T cells and chemical hapten exposure. It was from unfractionated whole blood that total RNA was extracted. MiXCR, applied by TCRdb to the 5' RACE reads, yields one record per CDR3 protein. The repertoire holds tens of thousands of distinct CDR3 sequences, with 15% to 20% as singletons. The receptors stem from a female donor in good health.

In its sample, this clonotype was seen a few times. The chain employs TRBV5-1 and TRBJ2-3, with 13 positions matching TRBD2. V gave up 4 bases and J gave up 7 bases; unmatched junction bases: 6. The V gene's germline CDR1 is SGHRS and CDR2 YFSETQ. The CDR3 loop spans 15 amino acids. The CDR3 is CASSPGLAGVYTQYF. CDR3 sequence (DNA): TGCGCCAGCAGCCCAGGACTAGCGGGGGTATATACGCAGTATTTT.

This rearrangement joins TRBV29-1 to TRBJ2-7, with D perhaps given as TRBD1 or TRBD2 (5 bases each). The germline V gene has CDR1 SQVTM and CDR2 ANQGSEA. V was clipped by 5 bases and J by 0 bases, with 11 bases between them. This CDR3 is 13 amino acids long. This chain's CDR3 is CSVRDGSSYEQYF. CDR3 nucleotides: TGCAGCGTTCGGGACGGAAGCTCCTACGAGCAGTACTTC.

This clonotype was recorded at least ten times. The gene calls are TRBV5-1 and TRBJ1-1, with 7 bases lining up with TRBD1. V dropped 4 bases and J dropped 1; count of bases not matched to a gene: 7. Germline V gene sequence: CDR1 SGHRS, CDR2 YFSETQ. The CDR3 is 15 amino acids. CDR3 in DNA: TGCGCCAGCAGCCTAAGACAGGGAAAGAACACTGAAGCTTTCTTT. Amino acids: CASSLRQGKNTEAFF.